These T cell receptor beta chains were read from a single sample in a study of spatial heterogeneity in lung cancer. Via MiXCR, TCRdb re-called the 5' RACE reads, giving one row per CDR3 protein. The sample contains 85,000 to 100,000 distinct CDR3 sequences, about 12% of which appear only once. The material sequenced was PBMCs, taken at surgery. The receptors originated from a male donor with early-stage non-small cell lung cancer. Both conserved end residues are part of each CDR3. Fields, in order: clone size, D gene, V gene, J gene, CDR3 protein, CDR3 DNA. D genes are given only for firm matches. The size field is filled for only some rows; it gives once, few, many or a size class.

abundance: few; d_gene: -; v_gene: TRBV6-2/TRBV6-3; j_gene: TRBJ2-3; CDR3aa: CASTEGQSTDTQYF; CDR3nt: TGTGCCAGCACCGAAGGACAGAGCACAGATACGCAGTATTTT
abundance: -; d_gene: -; v_gene: TRBV7-2; j_gene: TRBJ1-3; CDR3aa: CASSTYRDSAIYF; CDR3nt: TGTGCCAGCAGCACCTACAGGGACTCAGCCATATATTTT
abundance: -; d_gene: TRBD1; v_gene: TRBV13; j_gene: TRBJ2-5; CDR3aa: CASSFGTGPLQETQYF; CDR3nt: TGTGCCAGCAGCTTTGGGACAGGGCCCTTGCAAGAGACCCAGTACTTC
abundance: -; d_gene: -; v_gene: TRBV6-6; j_gene: TRBJ2-6; CDR3aa: CASSYHTLSGANVLTF; CDR3nt: TGTGCCAGCAGTTACCACACACTCTCTGGGGCCAACGTCCTGACTTTC
abundance: -; d_gene: -; v_gene: TRBV7-2; j_gene: TRBJ1-2; CDR3aa: CASSLAGGVLYGYTF; CDR3nt: TGTGCCAGCAGCTTAGCAGGGGGGGTTCTCTATGGCTACACCTTC
abundance: -; d_gene: -; v_gene: TRBV27; j_gene: TRBJ1-2; CDR3aa: CASSRTLDSRANYGYTF; CDR3nt: TGTGCCAGCAGCCGGACCCTCGACAGTAGAGCTAACTATGGCTACACCTTC
abundance: many; d_gene: -; v_gene: TRBV10-2; j_gene: TRBJ2-5; CDR3aa: CASSEGARGGETQYF; CDR3nt: TGCGCCAGCAGTGAGGGGGCCAGAGGGGGAGAGACCCAGTACTTC
abundance: few; d_gene: -; v_gene: TRBV4-3; j_gene: TRBJ2-1; CDR3aa: CASSPTLGQFNEQFF; CDR3nt: TGCGCCAGCAGCCCCACCTTAGGGCAGTTCAATGAGCAGTTCTTC
abundance: -; d_gene: -; v_gene: TRBV7-9; j_gene: TRBJ2-6; CDR3aa: CASSSEQVISGANVLTF; CDR3nt: TGTGCCAGCAGCTCCGAACAGGTGATCTCTGGGGCCAACGTCCTGACTTTC
abundance: few; d_gene: -; v_gene: TRBV20-1; j_gene: TRBJ2-5; CDR3aa: CSARDGDFKQTQYF; CDR3nt: TGCAGTGCTAGAGATGGGGACTTCAAGCAGACCCAGTACTTC
abundance: many; d_gene: TRBD2; v_gene: TRBV20-1; j_gene: TRBJ2-1; CDR3aa: CSARTSGSIYEQFF; CDR3nt: TGCAGTGCTAGGACTAGCGGGAGTATCTATGAGCAGTTCTTC
abundance: many; d_gene: TRBD1; v_gene: TRBV20-1; j_gene: TRBJ2-2; CDR3aa: CSALEGQGAAGELFF; CDR3nt: TGCAGTGCTCTAGAGGGACAGGGGGCAGCCGGGGAGCTGTTTTTT
abundance: many; d_gene: TRBD1; v_gene: TRBV4-3; j_gene: TRBJ1-4; CDR3aa: CASSQEPGQGISTNEKLFF; CDR3nt: TGCGCCAGCAGCCAAGAACCGGGACAGGGGATCTCAACTAATGAAAAACTGTTTTTT
abundance: few; d_gene: -; v_gene: TRBV7-9; j_gene: TRBJ1-2; CDR3aa: CASSLEMSIRVHGYTF; CDR3nt: TGTGCCAGCAGCTTAGAAATGTCGATTCGAGTGCATGGCTACACCTTC
abundance: -; d_gene: -; v_gene: TRBV7-9; j_gene: TRBJ1-2; CDR3aa: CASSPGGVGYGYTF; CDR3nt: TGTGCCAGCAGCCCCGGGGGAGTCGGCTATGGCTACACCTTC
abundance: many; d_gene: -; v_gene: TRBV12-3/TRBV12-4; j_gene: TRBJ1-4; CDR3aa: CASSLDGQGRKVFF; CDR3nt: TGTGCCAGCAGTTTAGACGGACAAGGGAGGAAGGTGTTTTTT
abundance: few; d_gene: TRBD1; v_gene: TRBV20-1; j_gene: TRBJ1-2; CDR3aa: CSANTGGSGYTF; CDR3nt: TGCAGTGCTAATACAGGGGGCTCTGGCTACACCTTC
abundance: few; d_gene: -; v_gene: TRBV30; j_gene: TRBJ1-5; CDR3aa: CAWSYLGAGRHF; CDR3nt: TGTGCCTGGAGTTACTTAGGGGCAGGACGGCATTTT
abundance: few; d_gene: -; v_gene: TRBV5-6; j_gene: TRBJ2-7; CDR3aa: CASSLEGPIFGEQYF; CDR3nt: TGTGCCAGCAGCTTGGAAGGGCCCATTTTTGGCGAGCAGTACTTC
abundance: -; d_gene: -; v_gene: TRBV28; j_gene: TRBJ2-1; CDR3aa: CASSRLPEQFF; CDR3nt: TGTGCCAGCAGTCGCTTACCTGAGCAGTTCTTC
abundance: few; d_gene: TRBD1; v_gene: TRBV20-1; j_gene: TRBJ1-1; CDR3aa: CSAEGTGGLGEAFF; CDR3nt: TGCAGTGCTGAAGGGACAGGGGGGTTAGGTGAAGCTTTCTTT
abundance: few; d_gene: -; v_gene: TRBV12-3/TRBV12-4; j_gene: TRBJ2-4; CDR3aa: CASSPIELAKNIQYF; CDR3nt: TGTGCCAGCAGCCCCATCGAACTAGCCAAAAACATTCAGTACTTC
abundance: few; d_gene: TRBD2; v_gene: TRBV28; j_gene: TRBJ2-7; CDR3aa: CASSLPGTRETYEQYF; CDR3nt: TGTGCCAGCAGTTTACCCGGGACTAGGGAGACCTACGAGCAGTACTTC
abundance: few; d_gene: -; v_gene: TRBV5-1; j_gene: TRBJ2-5; CDR3aa: CASSSQRAIQETQYF; CDR3nt: TGCGCCAGCAGTTCTCAACGGGCGATCCAAGAGACCCAGTACTTC
abundance: -; d_gene: -; v_gene: TRBV6-4; j_gene: TRBJ2-3; CDR3aa: CASSASVTATDTQYF; CDR3nt: TGTGCCAGCAGCGCCTCGGTTACAGCCACAGATACGCAGTATTTT
abundance: few; d_gene: TRBD1; v_gene: TRBV11-3; j_gene: TRBJ2-1; CDR3aa: CASSLEGQGTEQFF; CDR3nt: TGTGCCAGCAGCTTAGAGGGACAGGGAACTGAGCAGTTCTTC
abundance: -; d_gene: -; v_gene: TRBV10-3; j_gene: TRBJ1-1; CDR3aa: CAISQERDTEAFF; CDR3nt: TGTGCCATCAGCCAGGAACGGGACACTGAAGCTTTCTTT
abundance: few; d_gene: TRBD1; v_gene: TRBV27; j_gene: TRBJ2-7; CDR3aa: CASSIRTGEGYEQYF; CDR3nt: TGTGCCAGCAGTATCCGGACAGGCGAGGGTTACGAGCAGTACTTC
abundance: -; d_gene: -; v_gene: TRBV6-6; j_gene: TRBJ2-3; CDR3aa: CASSYQSTDTQYF; CDR3nt: TGTGCCAGCAGTTACCAGAGCACAGATACGCAGTATTTT
abundance: -; d_gene: TRBD2; v_gene: TRBV28; j_gene: TRBJ2-1; CDR3aa: CASSPGLAGGRGSYNEQFF; CDR3nt: TGTGCCAGCAGCCCCGGACTAGCGGGGGGGAGGGGCTCCTACAATGAGCAGTTCTTC
abundance: -; d_gene: -; v_gene: TRBV13; j_gene: TRBJ2-7; CDR3aa: CASSLTRVSYEQYF; CDR3nt: TGTGCCAGCAGCTTAACCAGGGTAAGCTACGAGCAGTACTTC
abundance: -; d_gene: TRBD1; v_gene: TRBV24-1; j_gene: TRBJ2-7; CDR3aa: CATSPSTGGYEQYF; CDR3nt: TGTGCCACCAGTCCCTCGACAGGGGGCTACGAGCAGTACTTC